One sample yielded the 5 T cell receptor beta chains listed below, sequenced in a study of T cell responses to AZD1222 COVID-19 vaccine. Clones were read by immunoSEQ multiplex PCR, and TCRdb kept only the in-frame ones, dropping some. The sample yields fewer than 120,000 clones, under 95% seen once. The sequencing here drew on peripheral blood, taken on day 0 of AZD1222 vaccination. The receptors shown here come from an adult in good health.

This clone appeared a few times. The chain has TRBV6-1 and TRBJ1-3, with D possibly matching TRBD1 (5 bases). The ends were cut back, 2 bases at V and 6 bases at J, with 14 bases in the middle. Germline V lookup: CDR1 MNHNS, CDR2 SASEGT. The length of the CDR3 is 15 residues. The DNA for the CDR3 is TGTGCCAGCAGTGAATTCAAGGGGTTGGAAAACACCATATATTTT. Translation: CASSEFKGLENTIYF.

The rearrangement uses TRBV19 and TRBJ2-1, with 10 bases fitting TRBD1. Trimming at V came to 7 bases and at J to 4 bases, leaving 16 bases not matched to a gene. The germline gives CDR1 LNHDA, CDR2 SQIVND (reference sequence). This CDR3 contains 18 residues. CDR3 sequence reads: CASNPSGTGVLLYNEQFF. For the CDR3, the DNA is TGTGCCAGTAACCCGTCCGGGACAGGGGTCTTACTTTACAATGAGCAGTTCTTC.

The chain carries TRBV7-3 and TRBJ2-2; TRBD1 is a possible D gene (6 bases). CDR3 length: 13 residues. From germline, CDR1 is SGHTA and CDR2 FQGTGA. The V and J ends lost 5 bases and 6 bases respectively, with 10 bases between them. CDR3 DNA sequence: TGTGCCAGCAGCCCGACAGGCCCCGGGGAGCTGTTTTTT. The encoded protein is CASSPTGPGELFF.

The V gene is TRBV3-1 (or the pseudogene TRBV3-2), the J gene TRBJ2-1; D uncertain. Germline-derived CDR1 and CDR2 are LGHDT and YNNKEL (reference sequence). The ends were cut back, 5 bases at V and 12 bases at J, with 14 bases in the middle. The CDR3 covers 12 residues. The DNA of the CDR3 is TGTGCCAGCAGCATCACCTCAAAGGGGCAGTTCTTC. As protein: CASSITSKGQFF.

The rearrangement joins TRBV11-2 to TRBJ1-5; no firm D call. V was trimmed by 2 bases and J by 9 bases, leaving 11 bases between them. There are 13 residues in the CDR3. Germline lookup yields CDR1 SGHAT and CDR2 FQNNGV. The CDR3 sequence is CASSLNSVTPQHF. The CDR3 DNA follows: TGTGCCAGCAGCTTAAACTCGGTGACGCCCCAGCATTTT.